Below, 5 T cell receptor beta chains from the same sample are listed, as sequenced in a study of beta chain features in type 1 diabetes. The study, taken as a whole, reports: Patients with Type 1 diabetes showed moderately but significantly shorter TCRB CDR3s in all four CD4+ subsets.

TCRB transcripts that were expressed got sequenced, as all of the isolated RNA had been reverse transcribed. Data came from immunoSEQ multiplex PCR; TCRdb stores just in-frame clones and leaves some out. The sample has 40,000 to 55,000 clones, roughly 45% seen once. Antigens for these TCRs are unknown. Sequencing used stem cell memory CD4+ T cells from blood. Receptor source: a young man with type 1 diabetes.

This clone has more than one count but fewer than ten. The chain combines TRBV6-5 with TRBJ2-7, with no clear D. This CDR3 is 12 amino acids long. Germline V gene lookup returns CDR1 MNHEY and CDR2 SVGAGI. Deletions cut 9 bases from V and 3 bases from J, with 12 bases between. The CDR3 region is CASSGSLYEQYF. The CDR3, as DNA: TGTGCCAGTTCGGGTTCCCTCTACGAGCAGTACTTC.

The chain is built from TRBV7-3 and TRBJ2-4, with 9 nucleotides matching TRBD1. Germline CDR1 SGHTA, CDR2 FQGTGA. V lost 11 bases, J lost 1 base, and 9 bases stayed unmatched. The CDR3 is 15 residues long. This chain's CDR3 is CAGSYDRGAKNIQYF. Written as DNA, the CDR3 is TGTGCCGGCTCATACGACAGGGGGGCCAAAAACATTCAGTACTTC.

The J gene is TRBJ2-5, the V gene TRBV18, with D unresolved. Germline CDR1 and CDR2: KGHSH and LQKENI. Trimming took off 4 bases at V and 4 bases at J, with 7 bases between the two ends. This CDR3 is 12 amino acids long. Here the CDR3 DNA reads TGTGCCAGCTCACACAGCTTAGAGACCCAGTACTTC. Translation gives CASSHSLETQYF.

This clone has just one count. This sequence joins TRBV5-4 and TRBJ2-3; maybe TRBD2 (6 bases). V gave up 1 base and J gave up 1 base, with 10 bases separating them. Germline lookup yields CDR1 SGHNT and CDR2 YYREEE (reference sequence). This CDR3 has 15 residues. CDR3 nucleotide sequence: TGTGCCAGCAGCTTGCGGGAGACTGGCACAGATACGCAGTATTTT. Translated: CASSLRETGTDTQYF.

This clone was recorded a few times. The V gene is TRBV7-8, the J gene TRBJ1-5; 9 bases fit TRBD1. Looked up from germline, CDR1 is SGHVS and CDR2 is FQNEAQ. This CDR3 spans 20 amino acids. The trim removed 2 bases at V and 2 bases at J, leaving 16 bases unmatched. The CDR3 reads CASSLSLQGAGFSGNQPQHF. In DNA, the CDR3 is TGTGCCAGCAGCTTATCTTTACAGGGGGCCGGATTCTCTGGCAATCAGCCCCAGCATTTT.